The following is a T cell receptor (beta chain) sequence with its context. The data were taken from a study of blood T cell repertoires in COVID-19. As for the study in general: From T cells, B-cell-depleted T cells, or PBMCs came the material, which was cDNA or gDNA.

Clones were sequenced by immunoSEQ multiplex PCR, and TCRdb holds only the in-frame ones, with some missing. In the table there are roughly 41,000 clones, 87% of which are singletons. The V end lost 2 bases, the J end lost 3 bases, and 8 bases lay between the germline ends. CDR1 is KGHSH, CDR2 LQKENI, per germline. The CDR3 has 13 residues. The sequencing sample was made of peripheral blood. The TCR comes from a human donor in a cohort sampled during active COVID-19. The rearrangement joins TRBV18 to TRBJ2-7; no definite D call. CDR3 coding DNA: TGTGCCAGCTCACCAGATTTTAGCTACGAGCAGTACTTC. This sequence encodes CASSPDFSYEQYF.